The 22 T cell receptor beta chains listed next were all sequenced from one sample in a study of CD8 T cells in ankylosing spondylitis. Study-wide results and limits: Seemingly characteristic of ankylosing spondylitis blood was a TCR beta motif consisting of fewer than 10 highly homologous variants.

These receptors' targets are unknown. Using its own MiXCR run on the 5' RACE reads, TCRdb lists one record per CDR3 protein. The table has 500,000 to 650,000 distinct CDR3 sequences, under 5.5% seen once. The sequenced sample consisted of blood, either unsorted or a sorted T cell fraction (not recorded which). These receptors all come from a male donor with ankylosing spondylitis.

This clonotype was recorded many times. This chain uses TRBV29-1 with TRBJ1-2; D is unresolved. Germline assignment: CDR1 SQVTM and CDR2 ANQGSEA. This CDR3 spans 12 amino acids. V lost 7 bases and J 4 bases, leaving 13 bases between the germline ends. DNA for the CDR3: TGCAGCGCCGCTGGCACTAGCTATGGCTACACCTTC. The encoded protein is CSAAGTSYGYTF.

This clonotype was counted at least ten times. The V gene is TRBV10-3, the J gene TRBJ2-7, with TRBD1 matching 8 bases. The CDR3 covers 13 residues. The V gene's germline CDR1 is ENHRY and CDR2 SYGVKD. Trimming took 6 bases from V and 6 from J; bases not matched to a gene: 7. CDR3 DNA: TGTGCCATCAGAGGGACAGGAATTGCCGAGCAGTACTTC. Translated: CAIRGTGIAEQYF.

This clonotype was observed at least ten times. The chain links TRBV5-1 to TRBJ2-2, with a possible D match to TRBD2 (5 bases). V was shortened by 2 bases and J by 4 bases, with 9 bases between the two germline ends. The CDR3 covers 14 residues. Germline V gene lookup returns CDR1 SGHRS and CDR2 YFSETQ. The CDR3 region is CASSFGVSTGELFF. The CDR3 nucleotides are TGCGCCAGCAGCTTCGGGGTTAGCACCGGGGAGCTGTTTTTT. Complete variable domain (other parts from reference TRBV5-1 and TRBJ2-2): KAGVTQTPRYLIKTRGQQVTLSCSPISGHRSVSWYQQTPGQGLQFLFEYFSETQRNKGNFPGRFSGRQFSNSRSEMNVSTLELGDSALYLCASSFGVSTGELFFGEGSRLTVL.

This clonotype was picked up many times. The chain recombines TRBV12-3 or TRBV12-4 with TRBJ2-3; 9 bases agree with TRBD2. The V and J ends lost 6 bases and 4 bases, in that order; junction bases with no gene match: 11. This CDR3 is 16 amino acids long. As DNA, the CDR3 is TGTGCCAGCAGGCGGGGGGGACCACCTCCCGCAGATACGCAGTATTTT. It yields the protein CASRRGGPPPADTQYF.

This clonotype was found many times. The chain carries TRBV12-3 or TRBV12-4 and TRBJ2-7; D remains unclear. V was shortened by 6 bases and J by 2 bases, with 5 bases between the two germline ends. CDR3 length equals 11 residues. CDR3 DNA sequence: TGTGCCAGCAGGCCCCCCTACGAGCAGTACTTC. It translates to CASRPPYEQYF.

This clonotype was found a few times. The gene calls are TRBV28 and TRBJ1-3; the match to TRBD1 covers 7 bases. Germline V lookup: CDR1 MDHEN, CDR2 SYDVKM. The CDR3 is made up of 16 amino acids. V lost 6 bases, J lost 7 bases, and 15 bases stayed unmatched. CDR3 in amino acids: CASSRGQSSGFNTIYF. DNA for the CDR3: TGTGCCAGCAGCCGGGGACAGAGCTCAGGTTTCAACACCATATATTTT.

This clonotype was observed at least ten times. J is TRBJ2-5 and V is TRBV7-3, with 10 bases matching TRBD2. The CDR3 has 15 amino acids. The germline gives CDR1 SGHTA, CDR2 FQGTGA. V lost 1 base and J lost 4; bases outside the gene matches: 3. The CDR3: CASSLMSSGGETQYF. Written as DNA, the CDR3 is TGTGCCAGCAGCTTAATGTCTAGCGGGGGAGAGACCCAGTACTTC.

This clonotype was seen repeatedly, ten times or more. This sequence joins TRBV5-1 and TRBJ2-4; 12 bases match TRBD2. Germline V lookup: CDR1 SGHRS, CDR2 YFSETQ. The CDR3 loop spans 16 amino acids. Unmatched junction bases numbered 7, after V lost 4 bases and J lost 5 bases. CDR3 loop: CASSQTSGSVQNIQYF. The CDR3, as DNA: TGCGCCAGCAGCCAGACTAGCGGGAGCGTCCAAAACATTCAGTACTTC.

This clonotype has ten or more counts. The chain recombines TRBV11-1 with TRBJ2-7; D is unclear. The CDR3 extends over 13 amino acids. Germline CDR1 reads SGHAT; CDR2 reads FQDESV (reference sequence). V lost 2 bases, J lost 3 bases, and 8 bases lay in between. The CDR3 loop reads CASSLFGNYEQYF. The CDR3 DNA reads TGTGCCAGCAGCTTATTCGGCAACTACGAGCAGTACTTC.

This clonotype was seen ten or more times. V and J are TRBV7-8 and TRBJ1-2; TRBD1 agrees at 9 bases. The CDR3 is 13 residues long. The germline V gene has CDR1 SGHVS and CDR2 FQNEAQ. The junction had 4 bases not matched to a gene; V was cut back by 3 bases and J by 8 bases. The CDR3 protein is CASSLDRGRGYTF. CDR3 sequence (DNA): TGTGCCAGCAGCTTGGACAGGGGAAGAGGCTACACCTTC. The full variable domain, with the rest looked up from reference TRBV7-8 and TRBJ1-2, is GAGVSQSPRYKVAKRGQDVALRCDPISGHVSLFWYQQALGQGPEFLTYFQNEAQLDKSGLPSDRFFAERPEGSVSTLKIQRTQQEDSAVYLCASSLDRGRGYTFGSGTRLTVV.

This clonotype was recorded many times. The gene calls are TRBV18 and TRBJ1-3; a possible D gene is TRBD1 (5 bases). The CDR3 contains 13 residues. V dropped 2 bases and J dropped 5 bases, with 7 bases sitting between them. CDR1 is KGHSH and CDR2 is LQKENI in the germline V gene. CDR3 amino acids: CASSPSGRNTIYF. The CDR3 DNA reads TGTGCCAGCTCACCATCAGGGCGAAACACCATATATTTT.

This clonotype was recorded at least ten times. This sequence joins TRBV27 and TRBJ1-6; TRBD1 matches 7 bases. V lost 4 bases and J lost 3; bases outside the gene matches: 9. In germline, CDR1 is MNHEY, CDR2 SMNVEV (reference sequence). The CDR3 spans 17 residues. The CDR3 here is CASSSARTGFYNSPLHF. DNA for the CDR3: TGTGCCAGCAGTTCCGCTCGGACAGGCTTCTATAATTCACCCCTCCACTTT.

This clonotype has at least ten counts. The chain uses TRBV29-1 and TRBJ1-1; D is uncertain. Germline assignment: CDR1 SQVTM and CDR2 ANQGSEA. Deletions cut 4 bases from V and 8 bases from J, with 14 bases between. CDR3 size: 12 residues. As DNA, the CDR3 is TGCAGCGTTGGAGACCCTGAATCCGAAGCTTTCTTT. It encodes CSVGDPESEAFF.

This clonotype was seen many times. The chain combines TRBV29-1 with TRBJ2-1; 7 bases align to TRBD2. Germline V gives CDR1 SQVTM, CDR2 ANQGSEA. The CDR3 has 13 residues. The J segment lost 2 bases and the V segment lost 4 bases, leaving 2 bases of the junction unmatched. The CDR3 nucleotides read TGCAGCGTTGCCGGGAGGACCTACAATGAGCAGTTCTTC. Translated: CSVAGRTYNEQFF.

This clonotype was detected many times. V gene TRBV3-1 combines with J gene TRBJ2-1, with D maybe TRBD1 (6 bases). CDR1 and CDR2 from the germline V gene are LGHDT and YNNKEL (reference sequence). The CDR3 runs to 15 residues. The germline V and J ends were trimmed by 4 bases and 5 bases, with 15 bases remaining between them. In DNA, the CDR3 is TGTGCCAGCAGCCCCGTGGCTTACAGGGACAATGAGCAGTTCTTC. The encoded protein is CASSPVAYRDNEQFF.

V and J are TRBV20-1 and TRBJ1-6; D gene unclear. Trimming cost V 4 bases and J 9 bases, with 19 bases left between them. CDR1 and CDR2 (germline): DFQATT, SNEGSKA (reference sequence). The CDR3 has 15 amino acids. CDR3 DNA sequence: TGCAGTGCTACGGGGTTCTCCGCGGGGTTTTCACCCCTCCACTTT. Encoded protein: CSATGFSAGFSPLHF.

This clonotype has a count of ten or more. The J gene is TRBJ1-1, the V gene TRBV5-1; perhaps TRBD1 as D (6 bases). The CDR3 has 13 amino acids. Germline CDR1 is SGHRS and CDR2 is YFSETQ. The V end lost 3 bases, the J end lost 6 bases, and 12 bases lay between the germline ends. The CDR3 DNA is TGCGCCAGCAGCTCCCCAGGGGACCCTGAAGCTTTCTTT. Its translation is CASSSPGDPEAFF.

This clonotype was recorded many times. This chain joins TRBV12-3 or TRBV12-4 and TRBJ1-1; 7 nucleotides align to TRBD1. This CDR3 has 14 amino acids. The J segment lost 2 bases and the V segment lost 3 bases, leaving 3 bases of the junction unmatched. The CDR3 spells CASSFGTDNTEAFF. DNA for the CDR3: TGTGCCAGCAGTTTTGGGACAGATAACACTGAAGCTTTCTTT.

There are many counts of this clonotype. This chain uses TRBV20-1 with TRBJ2-5, with D unclear. The germline V gene has CDR1 DFQATT and CDR2 SNEGSKA (reference sequence). The CDR3 spans 13 residues. V lost 3 bases to trimming and J lost 5 bases, with 13 bases between them. CDR3 DNA: TGCAGTGCTAGTGAACGATCGCGTGAGACCCAGTACTTC. Translation: CSASERSRETQYF.

This clonotype has a count of ten or more. The chain joins TRBV6-1 to TRBJ2-5, with D perhaps matching TRBD1 or TRBD2 (5 bases each). Germline V gene lookup returns CDR1 MNHNS and CDR2 SASEGT. The CDR3 is 14 amino acids. V shed 6 bases and J shed 2 bases, with 13 bases lying between them. The CDR3, as DNA: TGTGCCAGCAGGCCTTGGGGGAATCAAGAGACCCAGTACTTC. Translated, it gives CASRPWGNQETQYF.

In DNA form, the CDR3 reads TGTGCCAGCAGCCAACTAGCGGGGGGAACCTACAATGAGCAGTTCTTC. Protein sequence: CASSQLAGGTYNEQFF. The rearrangement uses TRBV4-2 and TRBJ2-1; TRBD2 matches at 11 bases. This CDR3 spans 16 amino acids. The trim removed 2 bases at V and 2 bases at J, leaving 2 bases unmatched. CDR1 and CDR2 from the germline V gene are LGHNA and YNFKEQ.

This clonotype was seen repeatedly, ten times or more. The chain is built from TRBV28 and TRBJ2-1; TRBD1 might be the D (6 bases). Trimming removed 5 bases at V and 3 bases at J, with 14 bases between. CDR3 length equals 15 residues. The germline V gene has CDR1 MDHEN and CDR2 SYDVKM. CDR3 nucleotide sequence: TGTGCCAGCAGTATCCGTCTACAGGGCTACAATGAGCAGTTCTTC. Translating it yields CASSIRLQGYNEQFF.